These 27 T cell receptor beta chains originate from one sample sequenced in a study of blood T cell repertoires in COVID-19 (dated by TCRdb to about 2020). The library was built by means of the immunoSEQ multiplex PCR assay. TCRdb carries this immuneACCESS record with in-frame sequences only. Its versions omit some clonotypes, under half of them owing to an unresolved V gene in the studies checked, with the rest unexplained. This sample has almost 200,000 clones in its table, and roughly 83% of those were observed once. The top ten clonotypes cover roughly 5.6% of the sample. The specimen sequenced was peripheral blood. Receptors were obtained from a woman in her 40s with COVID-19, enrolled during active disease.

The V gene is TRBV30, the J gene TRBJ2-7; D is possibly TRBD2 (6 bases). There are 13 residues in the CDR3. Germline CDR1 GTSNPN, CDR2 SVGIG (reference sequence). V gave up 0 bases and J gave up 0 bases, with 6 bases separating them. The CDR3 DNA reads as TGTGCCTGGAGTGTCGGGAGCTCCTACGAGCAGTACTTC. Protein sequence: CAWSVGSSYEQYF.

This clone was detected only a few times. In DNA, the CDR3 is TGTGCCACCAGTGACACAGGGACCCCTCACGAGCAGTACTTC. It specifies CATSDTGTPHEQYF. V usage is TRBV24-1 and J usage is TRBJ2-7, with a tentative D call TRBD1 (6 bases). This CDR3 has 14 residues. Trimming stripped 4 bases from V and 5 bases from J, with 14 bases between. Looked up from germline, CDR1 is KGHDR and CDR2 is SFDVKD.

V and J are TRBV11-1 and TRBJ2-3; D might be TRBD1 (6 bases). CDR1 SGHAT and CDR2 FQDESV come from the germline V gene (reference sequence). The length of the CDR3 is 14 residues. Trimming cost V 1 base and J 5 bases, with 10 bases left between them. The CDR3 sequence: CASSLVLGQDTQYF. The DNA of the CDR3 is TGTGCCAGCAGCTTAGTTTTGGGACAAGATACGCAGTATTTT.

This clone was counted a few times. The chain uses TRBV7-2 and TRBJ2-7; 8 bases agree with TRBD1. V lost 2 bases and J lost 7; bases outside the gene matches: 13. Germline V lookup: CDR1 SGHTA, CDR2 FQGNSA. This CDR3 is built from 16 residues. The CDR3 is CASSLKGQGEGSEQYF. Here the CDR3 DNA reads TGTGCCAGCAGCTTAAAAGGACAGGGTGAGGGTTCGGAGCAGTACTTC.

In DNA form, the CDR3 reads TGTGCCAGCAGAAGACAGGAGAACACTGAAGCTTTCTTT. Its protein is CASRRQENTEAFF. The chain employs TRBV27 and TRBJ1-1, with D tentatively TRBD1 (6 bases). V was trimmed by 6 bases and J by 1 base, leaving 9 bases between them. This CDR3 is built from 13 residues. CDR1 is MNHEY, CDR2 SMNVEV, per germline (reference sequence).

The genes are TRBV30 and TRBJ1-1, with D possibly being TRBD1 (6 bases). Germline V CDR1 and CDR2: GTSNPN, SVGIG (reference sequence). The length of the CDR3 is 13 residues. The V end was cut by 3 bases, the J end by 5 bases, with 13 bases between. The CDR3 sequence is CAWRTGTRTEAFF. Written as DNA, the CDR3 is TGTGCCTGGAGAACCGGGACAAGGACTGAAGCTTTCTTT.

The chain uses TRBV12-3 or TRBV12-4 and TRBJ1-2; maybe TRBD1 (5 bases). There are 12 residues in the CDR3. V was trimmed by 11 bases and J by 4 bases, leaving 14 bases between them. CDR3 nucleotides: TGTGCCCTCGGGGCCGGGGGCTATGGCTACACCTTC. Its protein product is CALGAGGYGYTF.

CDR3 nucleotide sequence: TGTGCCAGCGTCCGGGAGCTAGCGGGAGAGGGGCCGGAGACCCAGTACTTC. It yields the protein CASVRELAGEGPETQYF. This rearrangement joins TRBV3-1 (or the pseudogene TRBV3-2) to TRBJ2-5; 10 bases align to TRBD2. The germline V gene encodes CDR1 LGHDT and CDR2 YNNKEL (reference sequence). The V segment lost 8 bases and the J segment 5 bases; nucleotides outside the gene matches: 17. This CDR3 is 17 amino acids long.

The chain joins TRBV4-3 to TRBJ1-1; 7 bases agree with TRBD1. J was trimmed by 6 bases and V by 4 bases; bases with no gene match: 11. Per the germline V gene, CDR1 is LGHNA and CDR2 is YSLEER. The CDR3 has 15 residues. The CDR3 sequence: CASSRERQGSAEAFF. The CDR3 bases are TGCGCCAGCAGCCGGGAGAGACAGGGTAGCGCTGAAGCTTTCTTT.

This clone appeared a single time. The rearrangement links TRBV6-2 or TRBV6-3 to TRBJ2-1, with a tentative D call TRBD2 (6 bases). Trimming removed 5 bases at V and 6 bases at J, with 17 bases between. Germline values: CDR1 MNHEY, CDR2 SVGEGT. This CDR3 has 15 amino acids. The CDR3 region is CASSTTRGYGNEQFF. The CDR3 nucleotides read TGTGCCAGCAGTACGACTAGGGGATACGGCAATGAGCAGTTCTTC.

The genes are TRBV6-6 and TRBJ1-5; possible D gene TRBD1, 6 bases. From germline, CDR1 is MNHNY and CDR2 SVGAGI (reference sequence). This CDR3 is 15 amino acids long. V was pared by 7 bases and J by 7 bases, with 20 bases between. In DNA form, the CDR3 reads TGTGCCAGCAACCGGGACACAGGCCCCCGGCAGCCCCAGCATTTT. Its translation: CASNRDTGPRQPQHF.

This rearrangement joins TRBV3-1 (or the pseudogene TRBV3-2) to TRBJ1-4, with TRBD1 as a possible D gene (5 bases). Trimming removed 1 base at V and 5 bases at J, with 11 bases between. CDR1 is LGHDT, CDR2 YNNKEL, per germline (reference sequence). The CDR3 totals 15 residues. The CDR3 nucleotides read TGTGCCAGCAGCCAAGTAGGGGTTGGGAATGAAAAACTGTTTTTT. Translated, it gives CASSQVGVGNEKLFF.

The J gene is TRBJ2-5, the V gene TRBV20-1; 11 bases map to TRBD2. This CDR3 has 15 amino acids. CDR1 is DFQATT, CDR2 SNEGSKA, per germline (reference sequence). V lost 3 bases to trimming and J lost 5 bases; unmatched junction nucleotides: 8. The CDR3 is CSASGLAGGTETQYF. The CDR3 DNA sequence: TGCAGTGCTAGTGGGCTAGCGGGGGGCACGGAGACCCAGTACTTC.

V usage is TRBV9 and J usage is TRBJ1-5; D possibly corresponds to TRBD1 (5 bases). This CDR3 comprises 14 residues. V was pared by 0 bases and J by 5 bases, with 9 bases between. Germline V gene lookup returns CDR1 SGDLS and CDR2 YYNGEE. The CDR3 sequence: CASSVDGGDQPQHF. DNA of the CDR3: TGTGCCAGCAGCGTAGACGGGGGGGATCAGCCCCAGCATTTT.

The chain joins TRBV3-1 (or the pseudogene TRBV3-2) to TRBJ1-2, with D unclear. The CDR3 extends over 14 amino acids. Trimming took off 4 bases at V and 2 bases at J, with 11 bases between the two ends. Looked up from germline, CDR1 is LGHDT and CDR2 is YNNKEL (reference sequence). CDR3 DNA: TGTGCCAGCAGCCCGACGGAGGGAAACTATGGCTACACCTTC. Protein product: CASSPTEGNYGYTF.

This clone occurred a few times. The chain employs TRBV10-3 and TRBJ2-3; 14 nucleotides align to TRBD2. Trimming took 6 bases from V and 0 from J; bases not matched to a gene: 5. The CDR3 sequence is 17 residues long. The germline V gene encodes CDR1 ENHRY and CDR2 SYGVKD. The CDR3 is CAIRGTSGSTSTDTQYF. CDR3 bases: TGTGCCATCAGAGGGACTAGCGGGAGTACTAGCACAGATACGCAGTATTTT.

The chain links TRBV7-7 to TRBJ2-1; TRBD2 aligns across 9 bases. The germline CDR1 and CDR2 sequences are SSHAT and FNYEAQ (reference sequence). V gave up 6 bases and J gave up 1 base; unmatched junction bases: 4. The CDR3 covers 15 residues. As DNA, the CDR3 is TGTGCCAGCAGTTTCCTAGCGGGGTCCTACAATGAGCAGTTCTTC. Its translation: CASSFLAGSYNEQFF.

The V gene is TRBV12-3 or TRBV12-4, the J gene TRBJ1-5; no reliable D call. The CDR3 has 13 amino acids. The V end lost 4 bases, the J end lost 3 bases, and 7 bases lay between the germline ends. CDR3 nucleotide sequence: TGTGCCAGCAGTTGGGCAGACAATCAGCCCCAGCATTTT. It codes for CASSWADNQPQHF.

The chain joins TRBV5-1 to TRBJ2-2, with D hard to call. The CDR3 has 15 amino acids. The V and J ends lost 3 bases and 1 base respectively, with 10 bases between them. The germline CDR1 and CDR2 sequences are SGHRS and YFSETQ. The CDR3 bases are TGCGCCAGCAGCTGGGCCCCAGGGAACACCGGGGAGCTGTTTTTT. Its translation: CASSWAPGNTGELFF.

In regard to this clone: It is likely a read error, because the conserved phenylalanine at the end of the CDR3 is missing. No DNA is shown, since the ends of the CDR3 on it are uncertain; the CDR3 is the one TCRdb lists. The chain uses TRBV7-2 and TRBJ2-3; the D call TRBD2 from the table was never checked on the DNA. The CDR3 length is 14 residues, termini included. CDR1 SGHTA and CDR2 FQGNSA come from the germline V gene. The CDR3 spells CASSLTGLAHPQFN.

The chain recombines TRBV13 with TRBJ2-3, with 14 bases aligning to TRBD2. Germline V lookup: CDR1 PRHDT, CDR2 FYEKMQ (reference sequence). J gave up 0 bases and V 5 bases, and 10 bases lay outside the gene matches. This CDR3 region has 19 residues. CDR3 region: CASSLRTSGGTSSTDTQYF. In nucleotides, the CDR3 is TGTGCCAGCAGCCTCCGGACTAGCGGGGGGACCTCTAGCACAGATACGCAGTATTTT.

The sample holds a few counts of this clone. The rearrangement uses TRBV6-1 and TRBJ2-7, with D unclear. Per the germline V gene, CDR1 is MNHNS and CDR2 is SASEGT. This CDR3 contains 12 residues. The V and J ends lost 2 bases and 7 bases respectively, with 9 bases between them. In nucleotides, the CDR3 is TGTGCCAGCAGTGAATTGAGGTTAGAGCAGTACTTC. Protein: CASSELRLEQYF.

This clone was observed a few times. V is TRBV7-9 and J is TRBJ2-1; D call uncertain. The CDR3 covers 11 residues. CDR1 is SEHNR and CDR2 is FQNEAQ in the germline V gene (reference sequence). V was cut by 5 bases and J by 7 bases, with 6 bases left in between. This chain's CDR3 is CASSLENEQFF. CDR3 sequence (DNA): TGTGCCAGCAGCCTGGAGAATGAGCAGTTCTTC. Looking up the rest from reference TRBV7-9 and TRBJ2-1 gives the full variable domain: DTGVSQNPRHKITKRGQNVTFRCDPISEHNRLYWYRQTLGQGPEFLTYFQNEAQLEKSRLLSDRFSAERPKGSFSTLEIQRTEQGDSAMYLCASSLENEQFFGPGTRLTVL.

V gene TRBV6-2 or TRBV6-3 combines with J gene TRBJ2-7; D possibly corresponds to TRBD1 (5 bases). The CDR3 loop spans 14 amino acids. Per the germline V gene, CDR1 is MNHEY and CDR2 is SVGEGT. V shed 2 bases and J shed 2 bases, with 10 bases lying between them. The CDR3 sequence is CASSYGAATYEQYF. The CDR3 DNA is TGTGCCAGCAGTTACGGGGCCGCAACCTACGAGCAGTACTTC.

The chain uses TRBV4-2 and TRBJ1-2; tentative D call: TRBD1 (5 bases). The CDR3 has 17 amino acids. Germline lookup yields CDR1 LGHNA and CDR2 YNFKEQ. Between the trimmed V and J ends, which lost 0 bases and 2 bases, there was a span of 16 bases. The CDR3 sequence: CASSQDEKAGKNYGYTF. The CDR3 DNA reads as TGTGCCAGCAGCCAAGATGAAAAGGCAGGGAAGAACTATGGCTACACCTTC.

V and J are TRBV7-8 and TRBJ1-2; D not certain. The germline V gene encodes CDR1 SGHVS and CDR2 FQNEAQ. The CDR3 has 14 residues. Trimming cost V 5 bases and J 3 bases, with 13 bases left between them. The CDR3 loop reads CASSPSVPDYGYTF. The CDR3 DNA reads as TGTGCCAGCAGCCCGTCCGTCCCAGACTATGGCTACACCTTC.

The CDR3 reads CASRYGQGAYNEQFF. The CDR3 bases are TGTGCCAGCAGGTACGGACAGGGGGCCTACAATGAGCAGTTCTTC. The rearrangement uses TRBV28 and TRBJ2-1; TRBD1 aligns across 10 bases. Germline values: CDR1 MDHEN, CDR2 SYDVKM. V gave up 6 bases and J gave up 2 bases; unmatched junction bases: 4. This CDR3 is 15 amino acids long.